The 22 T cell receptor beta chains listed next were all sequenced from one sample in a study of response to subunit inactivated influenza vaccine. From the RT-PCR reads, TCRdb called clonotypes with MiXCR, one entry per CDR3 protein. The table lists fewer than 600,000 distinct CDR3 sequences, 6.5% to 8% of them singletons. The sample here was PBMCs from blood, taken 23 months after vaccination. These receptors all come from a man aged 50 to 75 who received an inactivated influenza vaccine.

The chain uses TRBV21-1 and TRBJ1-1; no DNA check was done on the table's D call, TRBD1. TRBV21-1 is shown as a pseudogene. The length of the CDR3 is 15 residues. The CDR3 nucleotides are TGTGCCAGCAGCAAAGATAAGGGGGAGATCACTGAAGCTTTCTTT. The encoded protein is CASSKDKGEITEAFF.

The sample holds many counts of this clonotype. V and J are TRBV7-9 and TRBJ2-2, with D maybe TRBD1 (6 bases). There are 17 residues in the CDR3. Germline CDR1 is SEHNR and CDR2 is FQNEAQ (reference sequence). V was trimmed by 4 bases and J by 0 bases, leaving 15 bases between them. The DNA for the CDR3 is TGTGCCAGCAGCTCTAAGCCGGGACAAACGAACACCGGGGAGCTGTTTTTT. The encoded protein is CASSSKPGQTNTGELFF.

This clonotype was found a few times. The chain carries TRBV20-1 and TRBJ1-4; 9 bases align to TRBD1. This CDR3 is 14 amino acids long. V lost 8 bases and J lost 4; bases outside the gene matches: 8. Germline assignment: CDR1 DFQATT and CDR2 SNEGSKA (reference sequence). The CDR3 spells CSFLSGQGNEKLFF. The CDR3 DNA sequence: TGCAGTTTCTTATCGGGACAGGGTAATGAAAAACTGTTTTTT.

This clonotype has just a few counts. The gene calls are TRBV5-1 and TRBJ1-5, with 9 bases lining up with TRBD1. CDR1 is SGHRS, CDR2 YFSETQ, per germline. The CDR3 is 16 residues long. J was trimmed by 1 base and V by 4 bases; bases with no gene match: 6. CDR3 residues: CASSPTGGSSNQPQHF. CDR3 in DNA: TGCGCCAGCAGCCCCACAGGGGGCTCAAGCAATCAGCCCCAGCATTTT.

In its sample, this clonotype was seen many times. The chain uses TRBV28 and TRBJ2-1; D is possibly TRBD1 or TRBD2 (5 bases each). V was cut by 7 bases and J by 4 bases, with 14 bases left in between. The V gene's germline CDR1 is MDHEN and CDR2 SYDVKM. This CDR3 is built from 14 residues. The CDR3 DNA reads TGTGCCAGCACTAGTGGGGGTCAATACAATGAGCAGTTCTTC. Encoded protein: CASTSGGQYNEQFF.

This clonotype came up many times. The CDR3: CASSLELAGNSEQFF. The CDR3, as DNA: TGCGCCAGCAGCTTGGAACTAGCGGGAAATAGTGAGCAGTTCTTC. The J gene is TRBJ2-1, the V gene TRBV5-1, with 10 bases matching TRBD2. Trimming removed 0 bases from V and 9 bases from J; junction bases left unmatched: 6. The germline CDR1 and CDR2 sequences are SGHRS and YFSETQ. CDR3 size: 15 residues.

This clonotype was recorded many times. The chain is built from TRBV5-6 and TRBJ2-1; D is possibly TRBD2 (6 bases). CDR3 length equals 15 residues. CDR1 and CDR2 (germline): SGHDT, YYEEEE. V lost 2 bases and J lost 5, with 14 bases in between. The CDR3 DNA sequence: TGTGCCAGCAGCTTTGGCGGGATTTTGGACAATGAGCAGTTCTTC. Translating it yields CASSFGGILDNEQFF. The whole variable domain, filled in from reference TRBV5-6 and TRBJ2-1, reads DAGVTQSPTHLIKTRGQQVTLRCSPKSGHDTVSWYQQALGQGPQFIFQYYEEEERQRGNFPDRFSGHQFPNYSSELNVNALLLGDSALYLCASSFGGILDNEQFFGPGTRLTVL.

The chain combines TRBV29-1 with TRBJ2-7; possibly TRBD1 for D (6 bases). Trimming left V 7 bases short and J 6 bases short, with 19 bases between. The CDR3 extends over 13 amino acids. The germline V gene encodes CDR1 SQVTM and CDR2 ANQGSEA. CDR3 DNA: TGCAGCGCACAACAGGGAATATTCGGCGAGCAGTACTTC. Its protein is CSAQQGIFGEQYF.

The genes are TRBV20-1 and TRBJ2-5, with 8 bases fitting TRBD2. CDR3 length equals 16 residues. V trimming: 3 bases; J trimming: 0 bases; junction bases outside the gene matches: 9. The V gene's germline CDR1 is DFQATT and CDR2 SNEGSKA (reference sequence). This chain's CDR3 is CSARDRTSWYQETQYF. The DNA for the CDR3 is TGCAGTGCTAGGGATAGGACTAGCTGGTACCAAGAGACCCAGTACTTC.

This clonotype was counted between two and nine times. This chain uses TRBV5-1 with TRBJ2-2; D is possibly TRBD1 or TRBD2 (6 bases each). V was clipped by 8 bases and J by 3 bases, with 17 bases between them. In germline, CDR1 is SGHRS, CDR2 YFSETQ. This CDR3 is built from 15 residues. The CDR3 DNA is TGCGCCAGTCAATCCGGGGGCCGTCACACCGGGGAGCTGTTTTTT. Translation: CASQSGGRHTGELFF.

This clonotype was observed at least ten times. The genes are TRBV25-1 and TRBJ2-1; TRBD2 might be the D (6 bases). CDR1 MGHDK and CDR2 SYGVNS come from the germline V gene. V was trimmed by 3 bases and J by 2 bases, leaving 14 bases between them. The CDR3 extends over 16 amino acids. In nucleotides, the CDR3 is TGTGCCAGCAGTGATACTTCGGGAGTCCCCTACAATGAGCAGTTCTTC. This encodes CASSDTSGVPYNEQFF.

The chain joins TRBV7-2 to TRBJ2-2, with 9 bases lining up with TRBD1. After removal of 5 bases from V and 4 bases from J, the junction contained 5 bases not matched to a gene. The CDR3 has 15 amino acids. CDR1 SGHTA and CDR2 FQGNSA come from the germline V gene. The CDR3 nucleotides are TGTGCCAGCAGCCAACAGGGACAGGGCACCGGGGAGCTGTTTTTT. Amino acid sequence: CASSQQGQGTGELFF.

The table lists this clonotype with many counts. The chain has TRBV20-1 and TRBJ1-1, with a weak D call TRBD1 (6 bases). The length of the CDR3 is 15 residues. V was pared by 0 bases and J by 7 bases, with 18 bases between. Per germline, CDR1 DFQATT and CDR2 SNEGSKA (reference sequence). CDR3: CSARDSKGGGFEAFF. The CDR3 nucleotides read TGCAGTGCTAGAGATAGTAAGGGCGGGGGCTTTGAAGCTTTCTTT.

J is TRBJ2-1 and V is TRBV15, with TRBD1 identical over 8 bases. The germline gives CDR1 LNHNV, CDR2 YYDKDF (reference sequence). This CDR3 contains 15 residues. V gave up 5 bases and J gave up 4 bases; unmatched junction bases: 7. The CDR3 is CATSPWTGNYNEQFF. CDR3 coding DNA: TGTGCCACCAGCCCCTGGACAGGGAATTACAATGAGCAGTTCTTC.

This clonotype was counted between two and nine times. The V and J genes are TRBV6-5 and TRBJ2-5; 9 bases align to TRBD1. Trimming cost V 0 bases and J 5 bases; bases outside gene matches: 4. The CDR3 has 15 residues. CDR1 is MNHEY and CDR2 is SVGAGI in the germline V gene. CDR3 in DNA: TGTGCCAGCAGTTACTCGGGACAGGGTTACGAGACCCAGTACTTC. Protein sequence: CASSYSGQGYETQYF.

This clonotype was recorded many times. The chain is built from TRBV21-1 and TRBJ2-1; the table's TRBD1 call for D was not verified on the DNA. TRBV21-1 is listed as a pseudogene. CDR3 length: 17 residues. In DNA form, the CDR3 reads TGTGCCAGCAGCAGCCACGGACAGTTTCGGTCCTACAATGAGCAGTTCTTC. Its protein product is CASSSHGQFRSYNEQFF.

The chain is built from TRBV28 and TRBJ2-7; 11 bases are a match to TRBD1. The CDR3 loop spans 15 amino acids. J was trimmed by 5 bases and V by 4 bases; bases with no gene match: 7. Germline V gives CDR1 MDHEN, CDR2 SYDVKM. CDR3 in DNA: TGTGCCAGCAGTTCCCGGACAGGGGGCTTAAACGAGCAGTACTTC. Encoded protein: CASSSRTGGLNEQYF.

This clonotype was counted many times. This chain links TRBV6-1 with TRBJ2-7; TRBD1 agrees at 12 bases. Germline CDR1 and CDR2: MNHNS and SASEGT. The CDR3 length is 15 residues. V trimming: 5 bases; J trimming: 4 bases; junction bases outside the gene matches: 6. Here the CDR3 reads CASSRGTGGAYEQYF. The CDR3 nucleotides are TGTGCCAGCAGTCGCGGGACAGGGGGCGCGTACGAGCAGTACTTC.

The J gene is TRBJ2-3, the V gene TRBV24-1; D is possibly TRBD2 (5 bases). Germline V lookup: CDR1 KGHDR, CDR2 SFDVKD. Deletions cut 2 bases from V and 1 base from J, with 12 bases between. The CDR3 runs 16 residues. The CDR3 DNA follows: TGTGCCACCAGTGATTCCCGAGGGAGAGGCACAGATACGCAGTATTTT. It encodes CATSDSRGRGTDTQYF.

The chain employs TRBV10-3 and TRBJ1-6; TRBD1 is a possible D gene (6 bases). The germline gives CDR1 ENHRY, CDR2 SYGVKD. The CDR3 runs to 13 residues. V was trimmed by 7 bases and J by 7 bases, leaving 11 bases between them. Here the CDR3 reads CAINQGNNSPLHF. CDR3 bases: TGTGCCATCAATCAGGGGAACAATTCACCCCTCCACTTT.

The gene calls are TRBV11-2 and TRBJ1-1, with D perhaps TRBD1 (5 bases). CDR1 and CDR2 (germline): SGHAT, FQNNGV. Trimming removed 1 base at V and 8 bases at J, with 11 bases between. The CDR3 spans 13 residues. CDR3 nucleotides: TGTGCCAGCAGCTTAGGGTCGCACAGGGAAGCTTTCTTT. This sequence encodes CASSLGSHREAFF.

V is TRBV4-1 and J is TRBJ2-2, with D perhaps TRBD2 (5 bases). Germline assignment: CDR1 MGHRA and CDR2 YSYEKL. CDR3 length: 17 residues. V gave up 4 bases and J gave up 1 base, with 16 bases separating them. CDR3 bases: TGCGCCAGCAGCCCGATTGGGCGGAGGAGGAACACCGGGGAGCTGTTTTTT. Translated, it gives CASSPIGRRRNTGELFF.